One and the same sample provided the 18 T cell receptor beta chains below, sequenced in a study of T-cell memory formation after mild COVID-19 (dated by TCRdb to the early 2020s). The library came from 5' RACE. Sequenced using an Illumina NovaSeq 6000. TCRdb cleaned the public reads at Q25 with fastp, built clones with MiXCR and kept in-frame beta chains. Rows are combined by CDR3 protein, so each entry shows the most common genes and DNA. The sample contains approximately 430,000 distinct CDR3 sequences, less than 25% of them found a single time. Around 13% of the sample is in the top ten clones. What was sequenced was PBMCs or a T cell subset sorted from them (not recorded which). Every receptor here comes from an adult woman who had mild COVID-19 (a few samples of this study predate the infection). The sample titles of this study are shuffled in the database, so cell type and time point are left out; the donor was told from shared clones.

This chain uses TRBV6-1 with TRBJ1-3; weak D call: TRBD1 (5 bases). This CDR3 is 16 amino acids long. CDR1 and CDR2 (germline): MNHNS, SASEGT. Deletions cut 6 bases from V and 0 bases from J, with 15 bases between. The CDR3 bases are TGTGCCAGCAGCCCCAGCCGGGGCTCCTCTGGAAACACCATATATTTT. Protein: CASSPSRGSSGNTIYF.

This clonotype was seen many times. V is TRBV7-2 and J is TRBJ2-3; the D is unclear. Germline values: CDR1 SGHTA, CDR2 FQGNSA. The V end was cut by 5 bases, the J end by 6 bases, with 12 bases between. The CDR3 runs 13 residues. This CDR3 is CASSLTNGDTQYF. CDR3 DNA: TGTGCCAGCAGCCTTACGAACGGGGATACGCAGTATTTT.

This chain uses TRBV25-1 with TRBJ1-2, with a tentative D call TRBD1 (6 bases). CDR3 size: 14 residues. The V end was cut by 4 bases, the J end by 4 bases, with 13 bases between. CDR1 MGHDK and CDR2 SYGVNS come from the germline V gene. For the CDR3, the DNA is TGTGCCAGCAGTGGTCAACAGGGACCCTATGGCTACACCTTC. This encodes CASSGQQGPYGYTF.

This chain links TRBV2 with TRBJ2-7, with TRBD1 matching 7 bases. V lost 6 bases to trimming and J lost 2 bases; unmatched junction nucleotides: 7. CDR3 length: 14 amino acids. From germline, CDR1 is SNHLY and CDR2 FYNNEI. The CDR3 reads CASRELGTAYEQYF. CDR3 bases: TGTGCCAGCAGAGAATTGGGGACAGCCTACGAGCAGTACTTC.

V and J are TRBV6-5 and TRBJ2-5; 11 bases map to TRBD2. The CDR3 consists of 18 residues. V trimming: 2 bases; J trimming: 5 bases; junction bases outside the gene matches: 13. CDR1 and CDR2 from the germline V gene are MNHEY and SVGAGI. The chain's CDR3 is CASSYLTSGGHSGETQYF. The CDR3 region has the DNA TGTGCCAGCAGTTACCTAACTAGCGGGGGACACTCTGGGGAGACCCAGTACTTC.

This clonotype appeared a few times. The chain is built from TRBV6-1 and TRBJ1-4; tentative D call: TRBD1 (5 bases). V lost 4 bases to trimming and J lost 11 bases, with 14 bases between them. Germline V gene lookup returns CDR1 MNHNS and CDR2 SASEGT. This CDR3 has 13 residues. The CDR3 sequence: CASSAKDTTKLFF. The CDR3 coding sequence is TGTGCCAGCAGTGCGAAGGACACGACCAAACTGTTTTTT.

This chain connects TRBV7-3 to TRBJ2-1, with TRBD1 identical over 8 bases. Germline V CDR1 and CDR2: SGHTA, FQGTGA. V shed 4 bases, J shed 3 bases, and the junction held 5 bases outside the gene matches. The CDR3 contains 15 residues. CDR3 in DNA: TGTGCCAGCAGCTCTCCCGGACAGGGCTACAATGAGCAGTTCTTC. Protein: CASSSPGQGYNEQFF.

The CDR3 reads CASTSTGYGYTF. The CDR3 DNA follows: TGTGCCAGCACTTCGACCGGCTATGGCTACACCTTC. The chain employs TRBV12-3 or TRBV12-4 and TRBJ1-2; D remains unclear. This CDR3 is 12 amino acids long. V dropped 7 bases and J dropped 4 bases, with 10 bases sitting between them.

This rearrangement joins TRBV4-3 to TRBJ2-3; the D gene is possibly TRBD1 (6 bases). The CDR3 length is 12 residues. Trimming left V 0 bases short and J 14 bases short, with 12 bases between. Germline lookup yields CDR1 LGHNA and CDR2 YSLEER. The CDR3 DNA follows: TGCGCCAGCAGCCAAGAACAGGGCCCCCCGTATTTT. Protein: CASSQEQGPPYF.

This clonotype was seen only a few times. The chain is built from TRBV7-8 and TRBJ2-5; 7 bases map to TRBD1. Trimming at V came to 5 bases and at J to 5 bases, leaving 8 bases not matched to a gene. The CDR3 is made up of 14 amino acids. Per the germline V gene, CDR1 is SGHVS and CDR2 is FQNEAQ. The CDR3 region is CASSPLTGWETQYF. For the CDR3, the DNA is TGTGCCAGCAGCCCCTTGACAGGGTGGGAGACCCAGTACTTC.

The genes are TRBV12-3 or TRBV12-4 and TRBJ2-7; unclear D gene. The CDR3 has 12 amino acids. Deletions cut 6 bases from V and 2 bases from J, with 8 bases between. CDR3 in amino acids: CASSPIPYEQYF. DNA of the CDR3: TGTGCCAGCAGCCCTATCCCCTACGAGCAGTACTTC.

This clonotype turned up a few times. This chain connects TRBV5-1 to TRBJ2-2; D unclear. Per the germline V gene, CDR1 is SGHRS and CDR2 is YFSETQ. V lost 0 bases and J lost 0, with 12 bases in between. CDR3 size: 17 residues. The CDR3 sequence: CASSLGHRDSNTGELFF. In nucleotides, the CDR3 is TGCGCCAGCAGCTTGGGGCACAGAGACTCGAACACCGGGGAGCTGTTTTTT. Combining the CDR3 with reference TRBV5-1 and TRBJ2-2 gives the whole variable domain KAGVTQTPRYLIKTRGQQVTLSCSPISGHRSVSWYQQTPGQGLQFLFEYFSETQRNKGNFPGRFSGRQFSNSRSEMNVSTLELGDSALYLCASSLGHRDSNTGELFFGEGSRLTVL.

V usage is TRBV19 and J usage is TRBJ1-5, with 8 bases identical to TRBD1. The germline CDR1 and CDR2 sequences are LNHDA and SQIVND (reference sequence). The CDR3 has 15 residues. V dropped 6 bases and J dropped 4; count of bases not matched to a gene: 8. The CDR3 sequence: CASRTTGGGNQPQHF. The CDR3 nucleotides are TGTGCCAGTAGGACCACAGGGGGAGGGAATCAGCCCCAGCATTTT. The full variable domain, with the rest looked up from reference TRBV19 and TRBJ1-5, is DGGITQSPKYLFRKEGQNVTLSCEQNLNHDAMYWYRQDPGQGLRLIYYSQIVNDFQKGDIAEGYSVSREKKESFPLTVTSAQKNPTAFYLCASRTTGGGNQPQHFGDGTRLSIL.

The V and J genes are TRBV9 and TRBJ2-3; 8 bases are shared with TRBD1. The length of the CDR3 is 15 residues. In germline, CDR1 is SGDLS, CDR2 YYNGEE. After removal of 4 bases from V and 0 bases from J, the junction contained 4 bases not matched to a gene. The chain's CDR3 is CASSSGGTSTDTQYF. CDR3 nucleotide sequence: TGTGCCAGCAGCTCAGGGGGCACTAGCACAGATACGCAGTATTTT. Full variable domain (missing parts from reference TRBV9 and TRBJ2-3): DSGVTQTPKHLITATGQRVTLRCSPRSGDLSVYWYQQSLDQGLQFLIQYYNGEERAKGNILERFSAQQFPDLHSELNLSSLELGDSALYFCASSSGGTSTDTQYFGPGTRLTVL.

The chain is built from TRBV7-3 and TRBJ1-1; no clear D. CDR1 and CDR2 from the germline V gene are SGHTA and FQGTGA. The CDR3 runs to 11 residues. Between the trimmed V and J ends, which lost 5 bases and 9 bases, there was a span of 10 bases. The CDR3: CASSPAGQAFF. The CDR3 nucleotides read TGTGCCAGCAGCCCAGCTGGACAAGCTTTCTTT.

The table lists this clonotype with a few counts. The chain couples TRBV5-1 to TRBJ2-3, with no clear D. Germline V gene data show CDR1 as SGHRS and CDR2 as YFSETQ. V lost 3 bases and J lost 0, with 14 bases in between. This CDR3 has 16 amino acids. This CDR3 reads CASSSLSSSSTDTQYF. The DNA for the CDR3 is TGCGCCAGCAGCTCCCTGAGCAGTTCTAGCACAGATACGCAGTATTTT.

V and J are TRBV7-9 and TRBJ1-1, with D hard to call. V was trimmed by 1 base and J by 1 base, leaving 7 bases between them. The CDR3 spans 14 residues. The germline CDR1 and CDR2 sequences are SEHNR and FQNEAQ (reference sequence). CDR3 protein: CASSLGFENTEAFF. CDR3 bases: TGTGCCAGCAGCTTAGGTTTTGAGAACACTGAAGCTTTCTTT.

V usage is TRBV6-5 and J usage is TRBJ1-1, with 9 bases that match TRBD1. Germline trimming cut 5 bases from V and 4 bases from J; bases unmatched to any gene: 8. Germline V lookup: CDR1 MNHEY, CDR2 SVGAGI. The length of the CDR3 is 15 residues. The CDR3 coding sequence is TGTGCCAGCAGTCGACCAGGGACAGGGATCACTGAAGCTTTCTTT. Its protein is CASSRPGTGITEAFF.